The present TCR beta chain was sequenced within a study of blood T cell repertoires in COVID-19. This clone was counted between two and nine times. The protocol was immunoSEQ multiplex PCR, while the TCRdb copy is restricted to in-frame clones and leaves out a portion. This table holds 350,000 or so clones, approximately 90% found once. The CDR3 loop spans 13 amino acids. V lost 5 bases to trimming and J lost 4 bases, with 11 bases between them. The germline V gene encodes CDR1 SGHTA and CDR2 FQGTGA. The rearrangement links TRBV7-3 to TRBJ1-1; the D gene is possibly TRBD1 (5 bases). The sample was peripheral blood. The sequence was obtained from a woman in her sixties with COVID-19, enrolled during active disease. The CDR3 bases are TGTGCCAGCAGCCCTATGGGGGGCACTGAAGCTTTCTTT. It is translated as CASSPMGGTEAFF.